The 17 T cell receptor beta chains in this list originate from one sample, sequenced in a study of blood T cell repertoires in COVID-19 (TCRdb year 2020). Library preparation used the immunoSEQ multiplex PCR assay. TCRdb took over this immuneACCESS table, retaining in-frame rearrangements with V and J assigned. Such tables are incomplete; in checked studies, under half of the missing clones stem from an unresolved V gene, and the remainder is unexplained. This sample has about 160,000 clones in its table, and 85% of those were observed once. The ten largest clonotypes hold about 3% of the sample. Specimen: peripheral blood. The source of these receptors is a human donor with acute or convalescent COVID-19. The donor label of this sample is uncertain.

The CDR3 DNA follows: TGTGCCAGCAGCTTGGCCCAGGGGCTCGCCTACGAGCAGTACTTC. This gives the protein CASSLAQGLAYEQYF. The V and J genes are TRBV5-4 and TRBJ2-7; D perhaps matches TRBD1 (6 bases). CDR3 length equals 15 residues. Germline V lookup: CDR1 SGHNT, CDR2 YYREEE (reference sequence). V was pared by 0 bases and J by 2 bases, with 12 bases between. The full variable domain, rest sourced from reference TRBV5-4 and TRBJ2-7, is ETGVTQSPTHLIKTRGQQVTLRCSSQSGHNTVSWYQQALGQGPQFIFQYYREEENGRGNFPPRFSGLQFPNYSSELNVNALELDDSALYLCASSLAQGLAYEQYFGPGTRLTVT.

CDR3 residues: CASSPVGALNEQFF. CDR3 nucleotide sequence: TGTGCCAGCAGTCCCGTAGGGGCGCTCAATGAGCAGTTCTTC. V gene TRBV28 combines with J gene TRBJ2-1, with D perhaps matching TRBD1 (5 bases). The germline CDR1 and CDR2 sequences are MDHEN and SYDVKM. The germline V and J ends were trimmed by 5 bases and 6 bases, with 14 bases remaining between them. This CDR3 contains 14 residues.

CDR3 region: CASGGQGVLTEAFF. For the CDR3, the DNA is TGTGCTAGTGGGGGACAGGGGGTCCTCACTGAAGCTTTCTTT. This chain connects TRBV12-5 to TRBJ1-1, with 11 bases lining up with TRBD1. V was pared by 6 bases and J by 4 bases, with 4 bases of the junction left unmatched. Germline loops: CDR1 LGHNT, CDR2 FRNRAP. The CDR3 runs to 14 residues.

This clone was counted only a few times. The rearrangement uses TRBV6-1 and TRBJ1-2; no clear D gene. The CDR3 totals 16 residues. Per the germline V gene, CDR1 is MNHNS and CDR2 is SASEGT. The V end lost 3 bases, the J end lost 3 bases, and 17 bases lay between the germline ends. The CDR3 DNA follows: TGTGCCAGCAGTGATTCTGGACGGCGGGGAGACTATGGCTACACCTTC. It translates to CASSDSGRRGDYGYTF.

The V call is TRBV15, the J call TRBJ2-5, with unresolved D. The V and J ends lost 0 bases and 6 bases respectively, with 14 bases between them. In germline, CDR1 is LNHNV, CDR2 YYDKDF (reference sequence). The CDR3 covers 15 residues. In DNA form, the CDR3 reads TGTGCCACCAGCAGAGATTCAAGTCGCGAAAAGACCCAGTACTTC. The encoded protein is CATSRDSSREKTQYF.

The chain links TRBV3-1 (or the pseudogene TRBV3-2) to TRBJ2-1, with D perhaps TRBD1 (6 bases). The length of the CDR3 is 13 residues. Trimming left V 9 bases short and J 5 bases short, with 14 bases between. Germline values: CDR1 LGHDT, CDR2 YNNKEL (reference sequence). The CDR3 here is CASSGTNNNEQFF. CDR3 DNA sequence: TGTGCCAGTTCCGGGACAAATAACAATGAGCAGTTCTTC.

Concerning this clone: Being one base from a much bigger clone, this may be a read error. The chain is built from TRBV11-3 and TRBJ1-5, with 9 bases aligning to TRBD1. Trimming removed 5 bases from V and 5 bases from J; junction bases left unmatched: 1. The CDR3 has 13 amino acids. Germline V gene lookup returns CDR1 SGHNT and CDR2 YENEEA. The CDR3 DNA sequence: TGTGCCAGCAGCCGGGACAGGGATCAGCCCCAGCATTTT. It specifies CASSRDRDQPQHF.

This chain joins TRBV7-2 and TRBJ1-2; 7 bases are shared with TRBD1. Germline loops: CDR1 SGHTA, CDR2 FQGNSA. This CDR3 is 15 amino acids long. J lost 8 bases, V lost 5 bases, and 14 bases had no gene match. The CDR3 DNA sequence: TGTGCCAGCAGCGTGGAGACAGGGAGATCTTGGGGCTACACCTTC. Translation gives CASSVETGRSWGYTF.

V gene TRBV7-2 combines with J gene TRBJ2-1, with TRBD1 as a possible D gene (5 bases). The germline CDR1 and CDR2 sequences are SGHTA and FQGNSA. V gave up 4 bases and J gave up 6 bases, with 13 bases separating them. The CDR3 sequence is 14 residues long. DNA of the CDR3: TGTGCCAGCAGCTCCGACAGTTACCTCAATGAGCAGTTCTTC. This encodes CASSSDSYLNEQFF.

The rearrangement links TRBV12-3 or TRBV12-4 to TRBJ2-5, with a tentative D call TRBD2 (6 bases). CDR3 length: 13 amino acids. Trimming left V 7 bases short and J 5 bases short, with 14 bases between. The CDR3 protein is CASKGGEEETQYF. DNA of the CDR3: TGTGCCAGCAAGGGAGGAGAGGAGGAGACCCAGTACTTC.

V is TRBV6-1 and J is TRBJ1-5, with 7 bases identical to TRBD1. This CDR3 is built from 16 residues. Germline V gene data show CDR1 as MNHNS and CDR2 as SASEGT. The V segment lost 3 bases and the J segment 5 bases; nucleotides outside the gene matches: 10. In DNA, the CDR3 is TGTGCCAGCAGTGATCAGGGGGGAGGTTGGGATCAGCCCCAGCATTTT. Amino acids: CASSDQGGGWDQPQHF.

The chain links TRBV10-3 to TRBJ2-7; D is unresolved. This CDR3 has 16 residues. Looked up from germline, CDR1 is ENHRY and CDR2 is SYGVKD. Deletions cut 0 bases from V and 0 bases from J, with 12 bases between. CDR3 in amino acids: CAISESTLGASYEQYF. The CDR3 DNA reads as TGTGCCATCAGTGAGTCGACTCTAGGAGCCTCCTACGAGCAGTACTTC.

This clone has only one observation. This chain connects TRBV29-1 to TRBJ2-5; a weak D match, TRBD2 (5 bases). This CDR3 region has 14 residues. Trimming removed 5 bases at V and 1 base at J, with 14 bases between. Germline V lookup: CDR1 SQVTM, CDR2 ANQGSEA. The CDR3 nucleotides are TGCAGCGTTAGAGCGGCCTGGGGCCAAGAGACCCAGTACTTC. This translates into CSVRAAWGQETQYF.

The chain joins TRBV15 to TRBJ2-7; 11 positions agree with TRBD2. Germline CDR1 LNHNV, CDR2 YYDKDF (reference sequence). The length of the CDR3 is 15 residues. V trimming: 5 bases; J trimming: 5 bases; junction bases outside the gene matches: 8. This CDR3 is CATSEVAGGRNEQYF. The CDR3 bases are TGTGCCACCAGCGAAGTAGCGGGGGGGAGGAACGAGCAGTACTTC.

The V gene is TRBV12-5, the J gene TRBJ1-4; D is uncertain. This CDR3 is 12 amino acids long. Germline V gene sequence: CDR1 LGHNT, CDR2 FRNRAP. V was shortened by 9 bases and J by 7 bases, with 12 bases between the two germline ends. The CDR3 bases are TGTGCTAGGGTGGGCACCATTGAAAAACTGTTTTTT. Protein: CARVGTIEKLFF.

The rearrangement uses TRBV14 and TRBJ1-3; 8 bases are shared with TRBD1. Germline CDR1 is SGHDN and CDR2 is FVKESK. With 4 bases clipped from V and 4 bases from J, the junction kept 6 bases outside the gene matches. CDR3 size: 15 residues. The CDR3 DNA follows: TGTGCCAGCAGCCCGCAGGGGGCGCGGGGAAACACCATATATTTT. Amino acids: CASSPQGARGNTIYF.

The chain uses TRBV4-2 and TRBJ2-2; D possibly corresponds to TRBD2 (6 bases). The germline V gene has CDR1 LGHNA and CDR2 YNFKEQ. Trimming removed 1 base at V and 2 bases at J, with 14 bases between. The CDR3 consists of 17 residues. The CDR3 here is CASSQAAASANTGELFF. The CDR3 DNA sequence: TGTGCCAGCAGCCAAGCCGCGGCTAGCGCAAACACCGGGGAGCTGTTTTTT.